The clone carrying this T cell receptor beta chain has a count of ten or more. Preparation of the TCRbeta library was carried out with unique molecular identifiers. TCRdb fed the PCR reads into MiXCR, producing one record per CDR3 protein. The repertoire has under 300,000 distinct CDR3 sequences, more than 7.5% of them found once; the top ten carry around 5%. This record comes from a study of T-cell reconstitution after alpha-beta-depleted transplantation in children. V was trimmed by 1 base and J by 0 bases, leaving 15 bases between them. The CDR3 totals 16 residues. Germline V gives CDR1 DFQATT, CDR2 SNEGSKA (reference sequence).

This specimen was PBMCs from the stem cell graft donor, taken from the stem cell graft. The receptor was derived from a human donor who donated a stem cell graft to a child with SCID. The V and J genes are TRBV20-1 and TRBJ2-5; D gene unclear. The chain's CDR3 is CSARASDHRYQETQYF. CDR3 in DNA: TGCAGTGCTAGAGCCTCGGACCACCGGTACCAAGAGACCCAGTACTTC.